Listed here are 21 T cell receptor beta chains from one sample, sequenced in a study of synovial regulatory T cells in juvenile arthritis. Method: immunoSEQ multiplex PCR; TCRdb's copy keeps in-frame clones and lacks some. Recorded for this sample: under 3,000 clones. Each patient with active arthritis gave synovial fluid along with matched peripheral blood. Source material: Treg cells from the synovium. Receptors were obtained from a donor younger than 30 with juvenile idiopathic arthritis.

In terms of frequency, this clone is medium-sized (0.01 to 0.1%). The CDR3 loop reads CASSVPGRGGYGYTF. V and J are TRBV19 and TRBJ1-2; with no DNA, the TCRdb D assignment of TRBD1 cannot be verified. The CDR3 consists of 15 residues. No DNA sequence was recorded. Germline CDR1 is LNHDA and CDR2 is SQIVND (reference sequence).

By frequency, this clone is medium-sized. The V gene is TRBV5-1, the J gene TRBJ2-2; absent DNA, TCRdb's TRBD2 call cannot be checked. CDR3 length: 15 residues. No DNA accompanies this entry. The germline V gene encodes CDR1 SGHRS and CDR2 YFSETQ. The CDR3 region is CASSLGGANTGELFF. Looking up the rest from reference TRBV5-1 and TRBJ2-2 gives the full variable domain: KAGVTQTPRYLIKTRGQQVTLSCSPISGHRSVSWYQQTPGQGLQFLFEYFSETQRNKGNFPGRFSGRQFSNSRSEMNVSTLELGDSALYLCASSLGGANTGELFFGEGSRLTVL.

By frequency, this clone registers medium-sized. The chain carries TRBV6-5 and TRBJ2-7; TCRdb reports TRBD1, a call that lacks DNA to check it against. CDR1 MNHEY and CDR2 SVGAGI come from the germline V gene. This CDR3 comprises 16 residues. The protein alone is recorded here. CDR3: CASSYSWDRGRYEQYF.

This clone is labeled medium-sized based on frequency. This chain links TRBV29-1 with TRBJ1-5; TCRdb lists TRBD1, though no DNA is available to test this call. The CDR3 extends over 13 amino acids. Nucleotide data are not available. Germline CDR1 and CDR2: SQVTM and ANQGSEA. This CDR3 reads CSPGQGANQPQHF. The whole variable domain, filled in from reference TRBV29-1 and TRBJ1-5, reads SAVISQKPSRDICQRGTSLTIQCQVDSQVTMMFWYRQQPGQSLTLIATANQGSEATYESGFVIDKFPISRPNLTFSTLTVSNMSPEDSSIYLCSPGQGANQPQHFGDGTRLSIL.

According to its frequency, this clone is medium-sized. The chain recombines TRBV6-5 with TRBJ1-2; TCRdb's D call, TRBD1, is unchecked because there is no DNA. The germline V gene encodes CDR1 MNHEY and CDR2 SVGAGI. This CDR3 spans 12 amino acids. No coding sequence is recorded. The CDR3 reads CASSYRTGTYTF.

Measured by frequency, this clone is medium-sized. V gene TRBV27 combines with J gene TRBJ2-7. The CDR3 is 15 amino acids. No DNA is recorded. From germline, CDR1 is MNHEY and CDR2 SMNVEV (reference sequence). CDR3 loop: CASSIRQEGAIEQYF.

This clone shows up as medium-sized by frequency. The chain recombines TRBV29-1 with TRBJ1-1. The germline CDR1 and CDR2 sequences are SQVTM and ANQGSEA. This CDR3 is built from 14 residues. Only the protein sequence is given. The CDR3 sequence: CSAVNRGGGTEAFF.

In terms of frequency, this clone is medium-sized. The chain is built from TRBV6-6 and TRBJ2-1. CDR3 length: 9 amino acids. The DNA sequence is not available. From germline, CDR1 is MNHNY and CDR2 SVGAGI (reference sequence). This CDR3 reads CASSYPQFF.

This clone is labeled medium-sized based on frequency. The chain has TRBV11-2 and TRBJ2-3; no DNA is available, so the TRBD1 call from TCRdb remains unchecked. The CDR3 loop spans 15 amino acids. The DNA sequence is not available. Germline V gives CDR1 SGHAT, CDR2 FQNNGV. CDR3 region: CASSQGGFSTDTQYF.

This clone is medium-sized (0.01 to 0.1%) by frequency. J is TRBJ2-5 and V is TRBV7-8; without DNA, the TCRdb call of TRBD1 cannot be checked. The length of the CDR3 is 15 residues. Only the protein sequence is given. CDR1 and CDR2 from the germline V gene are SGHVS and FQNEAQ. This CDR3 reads CASSRTGVREETQYF.

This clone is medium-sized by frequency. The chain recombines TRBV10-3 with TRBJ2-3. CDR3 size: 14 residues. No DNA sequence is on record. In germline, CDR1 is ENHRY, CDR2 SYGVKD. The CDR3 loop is CAISESITTDTQYF.

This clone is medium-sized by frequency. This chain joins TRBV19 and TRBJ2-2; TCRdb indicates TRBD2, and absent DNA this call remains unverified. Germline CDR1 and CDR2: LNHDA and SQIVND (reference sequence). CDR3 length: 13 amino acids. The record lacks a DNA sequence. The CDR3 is CASRFGNTGELFF.

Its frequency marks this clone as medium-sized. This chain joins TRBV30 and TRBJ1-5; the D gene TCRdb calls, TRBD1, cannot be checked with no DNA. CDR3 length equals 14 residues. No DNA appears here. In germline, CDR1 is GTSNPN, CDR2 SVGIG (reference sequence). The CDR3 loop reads CAWSTGNSNQPQHF.

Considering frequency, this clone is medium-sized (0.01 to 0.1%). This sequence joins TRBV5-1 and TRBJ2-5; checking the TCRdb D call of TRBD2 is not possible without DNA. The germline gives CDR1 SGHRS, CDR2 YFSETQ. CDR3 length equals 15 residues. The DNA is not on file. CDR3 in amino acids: CASSWRRGGQETQYF.

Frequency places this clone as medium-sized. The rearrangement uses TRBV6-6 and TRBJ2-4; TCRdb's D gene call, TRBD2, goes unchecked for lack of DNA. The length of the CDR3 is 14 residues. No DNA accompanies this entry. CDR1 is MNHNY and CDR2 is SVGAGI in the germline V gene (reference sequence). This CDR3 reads CASSYEGAKNIQYF.

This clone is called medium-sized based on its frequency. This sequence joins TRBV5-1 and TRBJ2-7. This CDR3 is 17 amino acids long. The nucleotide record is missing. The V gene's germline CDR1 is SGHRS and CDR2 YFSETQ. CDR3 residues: CASSLIPPEWDGYEQYF.

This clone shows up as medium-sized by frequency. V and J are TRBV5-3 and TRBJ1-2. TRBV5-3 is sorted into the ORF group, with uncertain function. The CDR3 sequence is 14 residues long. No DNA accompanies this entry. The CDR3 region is CARRPISGNYGYTF.

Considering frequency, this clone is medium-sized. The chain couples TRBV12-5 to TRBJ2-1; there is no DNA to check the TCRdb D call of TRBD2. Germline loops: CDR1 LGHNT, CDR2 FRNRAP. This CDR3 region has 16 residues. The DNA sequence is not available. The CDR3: CASGFARITFYNEQFF.

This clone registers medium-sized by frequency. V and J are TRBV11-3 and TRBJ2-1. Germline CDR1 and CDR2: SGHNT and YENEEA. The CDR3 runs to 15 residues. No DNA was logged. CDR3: CASSPGRVNHNEQFF.

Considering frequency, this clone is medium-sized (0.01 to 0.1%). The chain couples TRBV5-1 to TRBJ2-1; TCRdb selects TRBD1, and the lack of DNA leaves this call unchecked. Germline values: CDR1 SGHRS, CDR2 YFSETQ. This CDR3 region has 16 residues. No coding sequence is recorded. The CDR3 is CASSLDRPMGNNEQFF.

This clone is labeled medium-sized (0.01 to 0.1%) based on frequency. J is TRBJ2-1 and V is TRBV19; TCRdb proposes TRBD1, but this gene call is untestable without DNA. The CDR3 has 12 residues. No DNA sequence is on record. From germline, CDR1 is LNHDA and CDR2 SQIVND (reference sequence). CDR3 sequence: CASSGQYNEQFF.